In this sample, the clone carrying this TCR beta chain turned up many times. Sequencing was performed with immunoSEQ multiplex PCR; in TCRdb, only in-frame clones are kept and a portion is missing. The data show some 80,000 clones, with almost 90% seen just once and approximately 2.5% held by the top ten. This entry comes from a study of blood T cell repertoires in COVID-19. Study information: Sites in the United States, Italy and Spain provided acute and convalescent COVID-19 samples. The cDNA or gDNA used as material had been derived from T cells, B-cell-depleted T cells, or PBMCs.

With 0 bases removed from V and 0 bases from J, the gap between germline ends came to 6 bases. Germline CDR1 and CDR2: LGHNA and YSLEER. The CDR3 length is 15 residues. The genes are TRBV4-3 and TRBJ1-3; D unresolved. Sequenced input: peripheral blood. The TCR comes from a human donor in a cohort sampled during active COVID-19. The CDR3, as DNA: TGCGCCAGCAGCCAAGAGGAGGGCTCTGGAAACACCATATATTTT. Its protein product is CASSQEEGSGNTIYF.